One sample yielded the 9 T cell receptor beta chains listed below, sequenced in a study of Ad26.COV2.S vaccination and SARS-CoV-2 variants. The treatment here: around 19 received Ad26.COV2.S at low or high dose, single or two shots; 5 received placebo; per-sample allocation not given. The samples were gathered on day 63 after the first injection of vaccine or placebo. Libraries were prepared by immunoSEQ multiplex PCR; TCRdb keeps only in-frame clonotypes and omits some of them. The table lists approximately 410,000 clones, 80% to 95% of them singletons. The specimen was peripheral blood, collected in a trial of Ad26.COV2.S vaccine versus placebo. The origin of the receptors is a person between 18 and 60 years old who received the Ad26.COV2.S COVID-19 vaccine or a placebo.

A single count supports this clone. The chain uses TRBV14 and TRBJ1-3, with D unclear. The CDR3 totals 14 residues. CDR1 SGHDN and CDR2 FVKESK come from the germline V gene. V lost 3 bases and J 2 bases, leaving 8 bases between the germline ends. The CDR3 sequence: CASSQGSAGNTIYF. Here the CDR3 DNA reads TGTGCCAGCAGCCAGGGGAGCGCTGGAAACACCATATATTTT.

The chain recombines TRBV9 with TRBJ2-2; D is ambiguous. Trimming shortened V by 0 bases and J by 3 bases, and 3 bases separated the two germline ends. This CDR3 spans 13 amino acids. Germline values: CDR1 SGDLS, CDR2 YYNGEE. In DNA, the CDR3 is TGTGCCAGCAGCGTAGATGACACCGGGGAGCTGTTTTTT. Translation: CASSVDDTGELFF.

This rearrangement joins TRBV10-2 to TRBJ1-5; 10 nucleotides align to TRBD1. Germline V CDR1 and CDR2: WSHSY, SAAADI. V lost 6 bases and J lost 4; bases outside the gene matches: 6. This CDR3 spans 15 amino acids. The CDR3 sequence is CASRRDRGGNQPQHF. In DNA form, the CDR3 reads TGCGCCAGCAGACGGGACAGGGGTGGGAATCAGCCCCAGCATTTT.

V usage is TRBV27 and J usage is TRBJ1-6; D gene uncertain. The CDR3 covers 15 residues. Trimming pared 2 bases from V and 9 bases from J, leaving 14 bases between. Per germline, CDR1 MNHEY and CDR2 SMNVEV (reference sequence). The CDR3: CASSLIGESRSPLHF. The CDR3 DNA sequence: TGTGCCAGCAGTTTAATCGGGGAAAGTCGTTCACCCCTCCACTTT.

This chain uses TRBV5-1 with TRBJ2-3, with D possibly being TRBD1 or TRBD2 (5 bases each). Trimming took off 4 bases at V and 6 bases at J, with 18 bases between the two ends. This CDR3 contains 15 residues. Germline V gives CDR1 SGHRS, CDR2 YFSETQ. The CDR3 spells CASSPARKRGDTQYF. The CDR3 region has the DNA TGCGCCAGCAGCCCAGCTAGAAAGAGGGGTGATACGCAGTATTTT.

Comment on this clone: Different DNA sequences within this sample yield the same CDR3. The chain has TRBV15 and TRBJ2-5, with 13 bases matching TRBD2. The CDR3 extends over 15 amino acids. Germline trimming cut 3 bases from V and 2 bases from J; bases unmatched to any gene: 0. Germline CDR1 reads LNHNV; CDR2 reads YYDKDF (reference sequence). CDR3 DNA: TGTGCCACCAGCAGGGGACTAGCGGGGCAAGAGACCCAGTACTTC. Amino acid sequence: CATSRGLAGQETQYF.

The CDR3 nucleotides read TGTGCCAGCAGCAAAGATCCTACAATCCCAGGGCCAGAAGCTTTCTTT. Its protein product is CASSKDPTIPGPEAFF. V gene TRBV21-1 combines with J gene TRBJ1-1; the DNA was not used to check the table's D call, TRBD1. TRBV21-1 is listed as a pseudogene. CDR3 length: 16 residues.

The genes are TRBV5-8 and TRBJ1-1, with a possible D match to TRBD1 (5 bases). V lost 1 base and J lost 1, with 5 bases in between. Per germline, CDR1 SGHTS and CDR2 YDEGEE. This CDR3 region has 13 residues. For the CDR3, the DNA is TGTGCCAGCAGCTTGACAGGGAACACTGAAGCTTTCTTT. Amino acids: CASSLTGNTEAFF.

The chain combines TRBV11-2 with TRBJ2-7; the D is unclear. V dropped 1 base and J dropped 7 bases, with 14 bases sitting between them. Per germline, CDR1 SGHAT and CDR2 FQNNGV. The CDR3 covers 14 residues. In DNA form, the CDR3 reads TGTGCCAGCAGCTTAGGTAGGCCCGCGTGGGAGCAGTACTTC. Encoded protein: CASSLGRPAWEQYF. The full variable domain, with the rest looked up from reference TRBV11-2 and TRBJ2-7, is EAGVAQSPRYKIIEKRQSVAFWCNPISGHATLYWYQQILGQGPKLLIQFQNNGVVDDSQLPKDRFSAERLKGVDSTLKIQPAKLEDSAVYLCASSLGRPAWEQYFGPGTRLTVT.